A selection of T cell receptor beta chains follows, all from one sample in a study of T cell responses to AZD1222 COVID-19 vaccine. Generated by immunoSEQ multiplex PCR, the TCRdb table keeps only in-frame clones and is missing some. The table includes around 140,000 clones, about nine tenths detected once. The sequencing here drew on peripheral blood, taken on day 0 of AZD1222 vaccination. Source of these receptors: an adult in good health. The CDR3 runs from the conserved cysteine through the conserved F or W. D genes are given only for firm matches. Only some rows state a clone size, as once, few, many or a class for expanded clones.

v_gene	d_gene	j_gene	abundance	CDR3nt	CDR3aa
TRBV7-3	TRBD2	TRBJ2-1	NA	TGTGCCAGCAGCAGACTAGCGGGAAGGGGATACAATGAGCAGTTCTTC	CASSRLAGRGYNEQFF
TRBV6-1	NA	TRBJ1-2	few	TGTGCCAGCAGTGAAGGACCAGTGAACTATGGCTACACCTTC	CASSEGPVNYGYTF
TRBV28	NA	TRBJ1-1	NA	TGTGCCAGCAGCCTTATCGGGACGGCATATGAAGCTTTCTTT	CASSLIGTAYEAFF
TRBV10-2	TRBD2	TRBJ2-1	few	TGCGCCAGCAGTGAGTCTCGGGATCTTCTAGCGGGATTGGGTGAGCAGTTCTTC	CASSESRDLLAGLGEQFF
TRBV6-5	TRBD1	TRBJ1-2	NA	TGTGCCAGCAGTTACGACAGGGGTGTTGGCTACACCTTC	CASSYDRGVGYTF
TRBV4-3	NA	TRBJ2-1	NA	TGCGCCAGCAGCCAAGATCCAGCGGCGTCCTACAATGAGCAGTTCTTC	CASSQDPAASYNEQFF
TRBV7-2	TRBD2	TRBJ2-3	NA	TGTGCCAGCAGCTTACAAGCGGGAACCAAAAATACGCAGTATTTT	CASSLQAGTKNTQYF
TRBV5-4	TRBD2	TRBJ2-1	NA	TGTGCCAGCAGCTTGCGGCTAGCGGGAGGGCCAACTGAGCAGTTCTTC	CASSLRLAGGPTEQFF
TRBV19	TRBD2	TRBJ2-7	NA	TGTGCCAGTAGTCGGCTAGCGGGCGACGAGCAGTACTTC	CASSRLAGDEQYF
TRBV5-8	NA	TRBJ2-1	NA	TGTGCCAGCAGCTTGGAGTGGATCGGCGGTTTTCTAACGGGTGAGCAGTTCTTC	CASSLEWIGGFLTGEQFF
TRBV24-1	TRBD1	TRBJ2-3	NA	TGTGCCACCAGTGCCAGGGACAGGGTAAGCGATACGCAGTATTTT	CATSARDRVSDTQYF
TRBV28	TRBD1	TRBJ1-1	NA	TGTGCCAGCAGTTTGGCGGGCAGGGGGGTGAACACTGAAGCTTTCTTT	CASSLAGRGVNTEAFF
TRBV9	NA	TRBJ1-3	NA	TGTGCCAGCAGCCAGCATGGAAACACCATATATTTT	CASSQHGNTIYF
TRBV29-1	NA	TRBJ1-2	NA	TGCAGCGTTGAACAGGGGAGGGAAGGCTACACCTTC	CSVEQGREGYTF
TRBV27	NA	TRBJ1-1	NA	TGTGCCAGCAGTTTATATGGGGGGCGCCTCATGGTGAACACTGAAGCTTTCTTT	CASSLYGGRLMVNTEAFF